This T cell receptor (beta chain) was obtained from a study of blood T cell repertoires in COVID-19. Repertoires were generated with immunoSEQ multiplex PCR, while TCRdb's copy carries only in-frame clones and drops some. The table lists roughly 70,000 clones, 70% to 85% of them singletons. The CDR3 is made up of 13 amino acids. Between the trimmed V and J ends, which lost 3 bases and 0 bases, there was a span of 5 bases. Germline V gives CDR1 MNHEY, CDR2 SMNVEV (reference sequence). The rearrangement links TRBV27 to TRBJ1-2; the D is unclear. The receptor's source is an older woman with acute or convalescent COVID-19. Sequences were obtained from peripheral blood. CDR3 amino acids: CASSLSTNYGYTF. The CDR3 nucleotides read TGTGCCAGCAGTTTGTCCACTAACTATGGCTACACCTTC.